The next 9 T cell receptor beta chains were all read from a single sample in a study of shared clonotypes between healthy human individuals. The repertoire was sequenced with immunoSEQ multiplex PCR; TCRdb's copy has only in-frame clones and lacks some. The sample lists 950,000 to 1,300,000 clones, about 75% occurring once. Sequenced sample: memory CD4+ T cells sorted from blood. Subset given: CD45RA-negative fraction. The receptors were gathered from a man aged 18-30 years in good health.

This chain joins TRBV5-1 and TRBJ2-2; D is perhaps TRBD1 (6 bases). Between the trimmed V and J ends, which lost 2 bases and 6 bases, there was a span of 17 bases. There are 16 residues in the CDR3. Germline loops: CDR1 SGHRS, CDR2 YFSETQ. The CDR3 spells CASSFGQNILAGELFF. CDR3 nucleotide sequence: TGCGCCAGCAGCTTCGGACAGAACATTCTTGCCGGGGAGCTGTTTTTT.

A single count supports this clone. The chain couples TRBV10-2 to TRBJ2-5, with D possibly TRBD1 on 5 matching bases. Germline values: CDR1 WSHSY, CDR2 SAAADI. The CDR3 contains 14 residues. V was cut by 4 bases and J by 4 bases, with 13 bases left in between. In nucleotides, the CDR3 is TGCGCCAGCAGTGTGGGGCCCAGCGCAGAGACCCAGTACTTC. The encoded protein is CASSVGPSAETQYF.

This clone was seen a few times. The chain joins TRBV5-1 to TRBJ2-3, with 8 positions matching TRBD2. J lost 5 bases, V lost 8 bases, and 16 bases had no gene match. Looked up from germline, CDR1 is SGHRS and CDR2 is YFSETQ. The CDR3 has 16 amino acids. This chain's CDR3 is CASQKSGSTIRDTQYF. In DNA form, the CDR3 reads TGCGCCAGTCAAAAAAGCGGGAGTACGATAAGAGATACGCAGTATTTT.

The V and J genes are TRBV5-1 and TRBJ2-1, with D perhaps being TRBD1 or TRBD2 (5 bases each). The ends were cut back, 2 bases at V and 7 bases at J, with 16 bases in the middle. From germline, CDR1 is SGHRS and CDR2 YFSETQ. The CDR3 runs to 15 residues. The CDR3 protein is CASSFDGASRNEQFF. The DNA for the CDR3 is TGCGCCAGCAGCTTTGACGGGGCTTCTAGGAATGAGCAGTTCTTC.

DNA for the CDR3: TGTGCCAGCAGTGTACAGGCCGTGATGAACACTGAAGCTTTCTTT. Its translation is CASSVQAVMNTEAFF. The gene calls are TRBV6-1 and TRBJ1-1, with D perhaps matching TRBD1 (5 bases). Trimming removed 4 bases from V and 0 bases from J, with 12 bases in between. This CDR3 has 15 residues. The germline V gene encodes CDR1 MNHNS and CDR2 SASEGT.

This rearrangement joins TRBV2 to TRBJ1-2; 9 bases agree with TRBD1. With V trimmed by 0 bases and J by 0 bases, 2 bases remained unmatched. The V gene's germline CDR1 is SNHLY and CDR2 FYNNEI. This CDR3 has 16 residues. The CDR3 DNA reads TGTGCCAGCAGTGAAGCGAGGACAGGGGCTAACTATGGCTACACCTTC. Translating gives CASSEARTGANYGYTF.

V and J are TRBV14 and TRBJ2-5, with a tentative D call TRBD2 (6 bases). The CDR3 totals 14 residues. Deletions cut 3 bases from V and 5 bases from J, with 13 bases between. Germline V gene lookup returns CDR1 SGHDN and CDR2 FVKESK. In DNA, the CDR3 is TGTGCCAGCAGCCAGAGGGCGGGGACGGAGACCCAGTACTTC. Translation gives CASSQRAGTETQYF.

The chain combines TRBV7-6 with TRBJ1-2; possible D gene TRBD1, 5 bases. V was trimmed by 7 bases and J by 2 bases, leaving 14 bases between them. Germline values: CDR1 SGHVS, CDR2 FNYEAQ. This CDR3 comprises 14 residues. CDR3 bases: TGTGCCAGCACCCCGGGACGGGAAAACTATGGCTACACCTTC. It codes for CASTPGRENYGYTF. Using reference TRBV7-6 and TRBJ1-2 for the parts outside the CDR3, the full variable domain is GAGVSQSPRYKVTKRGQDVALRCDPISGHVSLYWYRQALGQGPEFLTYFNYEAQQDKSGLPNDRFSAERPEGSISTLTIQRTEQRDSAMYRCASTPGRENYGYTFGSGTRLTVV.

V usage is TRBV5-1 and J usage is TRBJ1-6, with D tentatively TRBD1 (5 bases). The CDR3 contains 14 residues. The V end was cut by 1 base, the J end by 8 bases, with 10 bases between. Germline assignment: CDR1 SGHRS and CDR2 YFSETQ. The CDR3 loop is CASSLTGRDSPLHF. DNA of the CDR3: TGCGCCAGCAGCTTGACTGGCAGGGATTCACCCCTCCACTTT.